The 30 T cell receptor beta chains listed next were all sequenced from one sample in a study of cytomegalovirus exposure and HLA in healthy donors. Assay: immunoSEQ multiplex PCR; the TCRdb copy retains only in-frame clones and omits some. The sample has 90,000 to 110,000 clones, about 90% seen once. Sequencing used PBMCs. Receptors originate from a woman in her late teens or twenties in good health and CMV-seronegative.

The V call is TRBV19, the J call TRBJ1-5, with TRBD1 matching over 10 bases. The CDR3 covers 17 residues. The ends lost 7 bases at V and 0 bases at J; junction bases unmatched: 9. Germline CDR1 and CDR2: LNHDA and SQIVND (reference sequence). The CDR3 is CASTLDRGPYSNQPQHF. The DNA of the CDR3 is TGTGCCAGTACGCTCGACAGGGGGCCTTATAGCAATCAGCCCCAGCATTTT. Full variable domain (outside the CDR3, taken from reference TRBV19 and TRBJ1-5): DGGITQSPKYLFRKEGQNVTLSCEQNLNHDAMYWYRQDPGQGLRLIYYSQIVNDFQKGDIAEGYSVSREKKESFPLTVTSAQKNPTAFYLCASTLDRGPYSNQPQHFGDGTRLSIL.

This sequence joins TRBV27 and TRBJ2-3; a weak D match, TRBD1 (6 bases). From germline, CDR1 is MNHEY and CDR2 SMNVEV (reference sequence). V was shortened by 5 bases and J by 1 base, with 19 bases between the two germline ends. CDR3 size: 17 residues. In DNA, the CDR3 is TGTGCCAGCAGTGCATATGGGGGCGCCCGAGGCACAGATACGCAGTATTTT. It specifies CASSAYGGARGTDTQYF.

This chain links TRBV5-1 with TRBJ2-3; 11 bases are shared with TRBD2. J lost 3 bases, V lost 2 bases, and 2 bases had no gene match. The CDR3 contains 15 residues. CDR1 is SGHRS and CDR2 is YFSETQ in the germline V gene. As DNA, the CDR3 is TGCGCCAGCAGCTTAACTAGCGGGAGAACAGATACGCAGTATTTT. It translates to CASSLTSGRTDTQYF.

The chain links TRBV7-2 to TRBJ2-7; TRBD2 matches 8 bases. CDR1 is SGHTA and CDR2 is FQGNSA in the germline V gene. The CDR3 covers 13 residues. V gave up 2 bases and J gave up 5 bases; unmatched junction bases: 2. The CDR3 DNA sequence: TGTGCCAGCAGCTTACTAGCGGGTCACGAGCAGTACTTC. Protein product: CASSLLAGHEQYF.

The chain recombines TRBV6-6 with TRBJ1-6, with no clear D. Germline V gene lookup returns CDR1 MNHNY and CDR2 SVGAGI (reference sequence). This CDR3 region has 15 residues. Between the trimmed V and J ends, which lost 0 bases and 11 bases, there was a span of 14 bases. CDR3 region: CASSYSSGQRPPLHF. CDR3 bases: TGTGCCAGCAGTTACTCGAGCGGGCAGAGGCCACCCCTCCACTTT.

V and J are TRBV27 and TRBJ2-2; D uncertain. Germline CDR1 MNHEY, CDR2 SMNVEV (reference sequence). V dropped 4 bases and J dropped 6 bases, with 12 bases sitting between them. CDR3 size: 14 residues. The CDR3 DNA follows: TGTGCCAGCAGTTGGGTGGAGCGCGCCGGGGAGCTGTTTTTT. It encodes CASSWVERAGELFF.

The V and J genes are TRBV18 and TRBJ2-3; TRBD2 aligns across 9 bases. Germline CDR1 reads KGHSH; CDR2 reads LQKENI. The CDR3 loop spans 15 amino acids. Germline trimming cut 2 bases from V and 5 bases from J; bases unmatched to any gene: 5. The CDR3 region is CASSPVAGARDTQYF. In nucleotides, the CDR3 is TGTGCCAGCTCACCAGTAGCGGGAGCCAGAGATACGCAGTATTTT.

This rearrangement joins TRBV19 to TRBJ2-1, with D possibly TRBD2 on 6 matching bases. Germline-derived CDR1 and CDR2 are LNHDA and SQIVND (reference sequence). CDR3 size: 12 residues. The V end was cut by 8 bases, the J end by 4 bases, with 9 bases between. The CDR3 sequence: CASGDFYNEQFF. The CDR3 nucleotides are TGTGCCAGTGGGGACTTTTACAATGAGCAGTTCTTC.

The chain links TRBV5-1 to TRBJ2-7, with D tentatively TRBD2 (5 bases). This CDR3 spans 13 amino acids. V was pared by 7 bases and J by 0 bases, with 11 bases between. Germline CDR1 reads SGHRS; CDR2 reads YFSETQ. The CDR3 DNA reads TGCGCCAGCTGTAGCGTAAGCTCCTACGAGCAGTACTTC. This sequence encodes CASCSVSSYEQYF.

V is TRBV7-9 and J is TRBJ1-1, with TRBD1 as a possible D gene (5 bases). There are 15 residues in the CDR3. Trimming shortened V by 1 base and J by 1 base, and 10 bases separated the two germline ends. Per germline, CDR1 SEHNR and CDR2 FQNEAQ (reference sequence). CDR3 coding DNA: TGTGCCAGCAGCTTAGGGGGCACAGCGAACACTGAAGCTTTCTTT. Protein: CASSLGGTANTEAFF.

The chain links TRBV6-5 to TRBJ2-1; TRBD1 matches 9 bases. Germline V gene data show CDR1 as MNHEY and CDR2 as SVGAGI. After removal of 6 bases from V and 6 bases from J, the junction contained 9 bases not matched to a gene. The CDR3 is 15 residues long. The CDR3 DNA is TGTGCCAGCAGCCCGGACAGGGGCCCCCTCAATGAGCAGTTCTTC. Translating gives CASSPDRGPLNEQFF.

V usage is TRBV15 and J usage is TRBJ1-4; D may be TRBD1 (5 bases). The CDR3 is made up of 17 amino acids. V gave up 1 base and J gave up 7 bases, with 19 bases separating them. Germline CDR1 LNHNV, CDR2 YYDKDF (reference sequence). DNA of the CDR3: TGTGCCACCAGCAGAGGGGTGTTGGGGGGAGTTAGTGAAAAACTGTTTTTT. This codes for CATSRGVLGGVSEKLFF.

This chain links TRBV19 with TRBJ2-3, with 7 bases lining up with TRBD2. The CDR3 spans 14 residues. Germline CDR1 LNHDA, CDR2 SQIVND (reference sequence). V trimming: 5 bases; J trimming: 5 bases; junction bases outside the gene matches: 7. This chain's CDR3 is CASSLGGWGDTQYF. The DNA of the CDR3 is TGTGCCAGTAGTTTGGGGGGGTGGGGAGATACGCAGTATTTT.

V gene TRBV28 combines with J gene TRBJ2-7; 9 positions match TRBD2. V shed 7 bases and J 7 bases; nucleotides not matched to a gene: 11. The germline gives CDR1 MDHEN, CDR2 SYDVKM. CDR3 length: 14 residues. CDR3 DNA sequence: TGTGCCAGCAATCTTAGCGGGAGAGTCTGGGAGCAGTACTTC. As protein: CASNLSGRVWEQYF.

The CDR3 loop reads CASSFLSSGTEAFF. CDR3 coding DNA: TGTGCCAGCAGTTTCCTTTCGTCGGGGACTGAAGCTTTCTTT. V and J are TRBV28 and TRBJ1-1; D ambiguous. Trimming removed 3 bases at V and 5 bases at J, with 13 bases between. Germline CDR1 MDHEN, CDR2 SYDVKM. This CDR3 comprises 14 residues.

The chain combines TRBV7-3 with TRBJ2-3; 9 positions match TRBD1. V gave up 4 bases and J gave up 4 bases; unmatched junction bases: 3. The germline V gene encodes CDR1 SGHTA and CDR2 FQGTGA. The CDR3 length is 14 residues. The CDR3, as DNA: TGTGCCAGCAGCTCGAGGACAGGGGCAGATACGCAGTATTTT. This codes for CASSSRTGADTQYF. The entire variable domain, with the rest obtained from reference TRBV7-3 and TRBJ2-3, is as follows: GAGVSQTPSNKVTEKGKYVELRCDPISGHTALYWYRQSLGQGPEFLIYFQGTGAADDSGLPNDRFFAVRPEGSVSTLKIQRTERGDSAVYLCASSSRTGADTQYFGPGTRLTVL.

The chain carries TRBV4-3 and TRBJ2-1, with 10 bases lining up with TRBD2. The CDR3 is 15 residues long. Germline V lookup: CDR1 LGHNA, CDR2 YSLEER. The ends lost 1 base at V and 6 bases at J; junction bases unmatched: 3. CDR3 loop: CASSQGWTSGNEQFF. Written as DNA, the CDR3 is TGCGCCAGCAGCCAAGGTTGGACTAGCGGCAATGAGCAGTTCTTC.

The gene calls are TRBV7-2 and TRBJ2-7; a weak D match, TRBD1 (6 bases). Germline CDR1 and CDR2: SGHTA and FQGNSA. With 3 bases removed from V and 5 bases from J, the gap between germline ends came to 17 bases. CDR3 length: 15 residues. The CDR3 loop is CASSFITGITDEQYF. CDR3 sequence (DNA): TGTGCCAGCAGCTTTATCACAGGGATTACCGACGAGCAGTACTTC.

The chain links TRBV13 to TRBJ2-7; TRBD1 might be the D (6 bases). The V end lost 5 bases, the J end lost 3 bases, and 14 bases lay between the germline ends. Germline V gives CDR1 PRHDT, CDR2 FYEKMQ (reference sequence). CDR3 length equals 14 residues. CDR3 in amino acids: CASSPQGKGYEQYF. Here the CDR3 DNA reads TGTGCCAGCAGCCCGCAGGGGAAGGGCTACGAGCAGTACTTC. The entire variable domain, with the rest obtained from reference TRBV13 and TRBJ2-7, is as follows: AAGVIQSPRHLIKEKRETATLKCYPIPRHDTVYWYQQGPGQDPQFLISFYEKMQSDKGSIPDRFSAQQFSDYHSELNMSSLELGDSALYFCASSPQGKGYEQYFGPGTRLTVT.

This clone was observed a single time. The chain recombines TRBV27 with TRBJ2-1; 7 nucleotides agree with TRBD1. The germline V gene encodes CDR1 MNHEY and CDR2 SMNVEV (reference sequence). This CDR3 has 13 residues. J lost 5 bases, V lost 8 bases, and 6 bases had no gene match. CDR3 loop: CASSGQTNNEQFF. The CDR3 DNA is TGTGCCAGCTCGGGACAGACAAACAATGAGCAGTTCTTC.

The V gene is TRBV28, the J gene TRBJ1-4; D is perhaps TRBD1 (5 bases). In germline, CDR1 is MDHEN, CDR2 SYDVKM. The CDR3 has 15 amino acids. V lost 7 bases and J lost 12, with 24 bases in between. In DNA form, the CDR3 reads TGTGCCAGCAATCCCCCTGGCCGACAGTCCGACGAACTGTTTTTT. It is translated as CASNPPGRQSDELFF.

The chain uses TRBV2 and TRBJ2-5; TRBD1 matches 8 bases. There are 14 residues in the CDR3. Trimming removed 4 bases from V and 4 bases from J; junction bases left unmatched: 5. Looked up from germline, CDR1 is SNHLY and CDR2 is FYNNEI. The CDR3 DNA sequence: TGTGCCAGCAGTGGGGACAGGATGGGAGAGACCCAGTACTTC. Encoded protein: CASSGDRMGETQYF.

CDR3 loop: CASSQGVVETQYF. The CDR3 nucleotides read TGTGCCAGCAGCCAGGGCGTAGTAGAGACCCAGTACTTC. The V call is TRBV14, the J call TRBJ2-5; no clear D gene. CDR3 length: 13 residues. Germline CDR1 reads SGHDN; CDR2 reads FVKESK. V gave up 3 bases and J gave up 4 bases, with 9 bases separating them.

The genes are TRBV9 and TRBJ2-1; 7 positions match TRBD2. This CDR3 contains 14 residues. Looked up from germline, CDR1 is SGDLS and CDR2 is YYNGEE. J lost 6 bases, V lost 3 bases, and 6 bases had no gene match. CDR3 protein: CASSGAGRSNEQFF. CDR3 nucleotide sequence: TGTGCCAGCAGCGGAGCCGGGAGGTCCAATGAGCAGTTCTTC.

The rearrangement joins TRBV11-2 to TRBJ1-1; D unresolved. The CDR3 has 16 amino acids. Germline V lookup: CDR1 SGHAT, CDR2 FQNNGV. V shed 5 bases and J shed 2 bases, with 18 bases lying between them. CDR3 residues: CASSLTGAATNTEAFF. CDR3 in DNA: TGTGCCAGCAGCCTAACGGGAGCCGCGACAAACACTGAAGCTTTCTTT.

This rearrangement joins TRBV5-1 to TRBJ2-3; 9 bases line up with TRBD2. The CDR3 loop spans 15 amino acids. V shed 4 bases and J 2 bases; nucleotides not matched to a gene: 5. Germline CDR1 is SGHRS and CDR2 is YFSETQ. CDR3 coding DNA: TGCGCCAGCAGCGGAATAGCGGGGGTCACAGATACGCAGTATTTT. As protein: CASSGIAGVTDTQYF.

The chain employs TRBV2 and TRBJ1-2; D uncertain. Germline CDR1 is SNHLY and CDR2 is FYNNEI. The germline V and J ends were trimmed by 3 bases and 7 bases, with 15 bases remaining between them. The CDR3 spans 14 residues. The CDR3 loop reads CASSDPARRAGYTF. CDR3 sequence (DNA): TGTGCCAGCAGTGATCCGGCTCGGAGGGCTGGCTACACCTTC.

The CDR3: CASSLHRDNSPLHF. CDR3 nucleotide sequence: TGTGCCAGCAGTTTGCACAGAGATAATTCACCCCTCCACTTT. The rearrangement joins TRBV28 to TRBJ1-6, with D unresolved. Germline loops: CDR1 MDHEN, CDR2 SYDVKM. V dropped 3 bases and J dropped 5 bases, with 8 bases sitting between them. The CDR3 spans 14 residues.

The chain couples TRBV4-1 to TRBJ1-1; D not resolved. The germline V gene has CDR1 MGHRA and CDR2 YSYEKL. V gave up 4 bases and J gave up 1 base, with 16 bases separating them. There are 16 residues in the CDR3. The CDR3 reads CASSRPEGRTNTEAFF. The CDR3 DNA reads as TGCGCCAGCAGCCGACCTGAGGGCCGAACGAACACTGAAGCTTTCTTT.

The chain recombines TRBV2 with TRBJ2-2, with 8 positions matching TRBD2. There are 14 residues in the CDR3. The J segment lost 6 bases and the V segment lost 7 bases, leaving 7 bases of the junction unmatched. CDR1 SNHLY and CDR2 FYNNEI come from the germline V gene. CDR3 sequence reads: CASILPGGSGELFF. The CDR3 nucleotides are TGTGCCAGCATTCTACCGGGGGGGTCCGGGGAGCTGTTTTTT.